This is a list of T cell receptor beta chains from one sample in a study of T cell responses to AZD1222 COVID-19 vaccine. TCRdb's table, derived via immunoSEQ multiplex PCR, lists solely in-frame clones and lacks some. The sample records about 140,000 clones, roughly 90% being singletons. Sequences were derived from peripheral blood, sampled on day 0 of AZD1222 vaccination. Receptors were obtained from an adult in good health. Each CDR3 is given with its conserved first and last residue. Fields, in order: V gene, clone size, D gene, J gene, CDR3 protein, CDR3 DNA. A D gene is named only where the DNA matches it firmly. Clone size is stated in some rows and not others, as once, few, many or a class when expanded.

V: TRBV5-1
size: .
D: TRBD2
J: TRBJ2-1
CDR3: CASRWKPSGYNEQFF
DNA: TGCGCCAGCAGGTGGAAGCCTAGCGGTTACAATGAGCAGTTCTTC

V: TRBV5-1
size: .
D: .
J: TRBJ2-1
CDR3: CASSLEVGSIYNEQFF
DNA: TGCGCCAGCAGCTTGGAGGTCGGGAGCATCTACAATGAGCAGTTCTTC

V: TRBV7-8
size: .
D: .
J: TRBJ1-3
CDR3: CASSLERAYSGNTIYF
DNA: TGTGCCAGCAGCTTAGAACGAGCTTACTCTGGAAACACCATATATTTT

V: TRBV4-1
size: .
D: .
J: TRBJ2-3
CDR3: CASSQITDTQYF
DNA: TGCGCCAGCAGCCAAATCACAGATACGCAGTATTTT

V: TRBV2
size: .
D: TRBD2
J: TRBJ2-1
CDR3: CASSEYAGESSNEQFF
DNA: TGTGCCAGCAGTGAATATGCGGGGGAATCTAGCAATGAGCAGTTCTTC

V: TRBV12-3/TRBV12-4
size: .
D: .
J: TRBJ1-1
CDR3: CASSIVTEAFF
DNA: TGTGCCAGCAGTATAGTCACTGAAGCTTTCTTT

V: TRBV7-9
size: .
D: TRBD1
J: TRBJ2-2
CDR3: CASRGTGATGELFF
DNA: TGTGCCAGCAGAGGGACAGGGGCGACCGGGGAGCTGTTTTTT

V: TRBV15
size: .
D: .
J: TRBJ2-3
CDR3: CATSVRSGRTDTQYF
DNA: TGTGCCACCAGCGTGAGGTCCGGACGGACAGATACGCAGTATTTT

V: TRBV14
size: once
D: .
J: TRBJ2-1
CDR3: CASSNTPYEQFF
DNA: TGTGCCAGCAGCAATACACCCTATGAGCAGTTCTTC

V: TRBV5-1
size: .
D: .
J: TRBJ2-1
CDR3: CASSLALFLGVRFDEQFF
DNA: TGCGCCAGCAGCTTGGCCCTCTTTCTTGGAGTAAGGTTCGATGAGCAGTTCTTC

V: TRBV5-6
size: .
D: TRBD2
J: TRBJ2-1
CDR3: CASSSHSGRANYNEQFF
DNA: TGTGCCAGCAGCTCCCATAGCGGGAGGGCTAACTACAATGAGCAGTTCTTC